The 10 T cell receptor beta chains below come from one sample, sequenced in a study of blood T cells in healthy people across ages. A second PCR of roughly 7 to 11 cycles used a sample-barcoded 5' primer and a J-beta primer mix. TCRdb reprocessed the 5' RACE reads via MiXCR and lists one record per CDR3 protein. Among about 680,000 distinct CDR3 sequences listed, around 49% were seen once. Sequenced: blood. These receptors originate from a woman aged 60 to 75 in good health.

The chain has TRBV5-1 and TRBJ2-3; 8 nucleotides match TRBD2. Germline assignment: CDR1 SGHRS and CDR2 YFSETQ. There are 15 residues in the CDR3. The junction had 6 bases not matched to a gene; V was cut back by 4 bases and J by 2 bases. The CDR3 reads CASSGGSGTTDTQYF. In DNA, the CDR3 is TGCGCCAGCAGCGGGGGTAGCGGGACCACAGATACGCAGTATTTT.

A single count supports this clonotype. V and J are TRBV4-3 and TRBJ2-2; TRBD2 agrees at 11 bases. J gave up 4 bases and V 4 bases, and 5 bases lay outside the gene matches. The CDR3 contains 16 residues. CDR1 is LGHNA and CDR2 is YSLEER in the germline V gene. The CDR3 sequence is CASSRLAGGVTGELFF. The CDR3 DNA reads TGCGCCAGCAGCCGCCTAGCGGGAGGAGTCACCGGGGAGCTGTTTTTT.

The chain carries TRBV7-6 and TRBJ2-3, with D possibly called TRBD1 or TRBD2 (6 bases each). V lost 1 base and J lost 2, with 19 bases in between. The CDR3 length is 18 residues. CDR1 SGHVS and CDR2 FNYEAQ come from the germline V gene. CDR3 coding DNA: TGTGCCAGCAGCTTAGTTCCGGGGGCAGACACCCTCACAGATACGCAGTATTTT. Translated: CASSLVPGADTLTDTQYF.

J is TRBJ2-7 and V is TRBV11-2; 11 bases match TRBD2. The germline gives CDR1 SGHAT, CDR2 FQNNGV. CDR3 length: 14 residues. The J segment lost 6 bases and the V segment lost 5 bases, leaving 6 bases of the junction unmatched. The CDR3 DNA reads TGTGCCAGCAGCGTCACTAGCGGGAGCGGCGAGCAGTACTTC. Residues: CASSVTSGSGEQYF. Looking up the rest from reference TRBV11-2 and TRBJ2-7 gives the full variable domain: EAGVAQSPRYKIIEKRQSVAFWCNPISGHATLYWYQQILGQGPKLLIQFQNNGVVDDSQLPKDRFSAERLKGVDSTLKIQPAKLEDSAVYLCASSVTSGSGEQYFGPGTRLTVT.

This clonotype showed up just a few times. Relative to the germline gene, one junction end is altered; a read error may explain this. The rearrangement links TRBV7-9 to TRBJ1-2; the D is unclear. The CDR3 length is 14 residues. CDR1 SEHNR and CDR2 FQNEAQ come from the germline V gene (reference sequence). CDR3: CASSLEVIHGGYTF. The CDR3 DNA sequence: TGTGCCAGTAGCTTAGAAGTGATACACGGCGGCTACACCTTC.

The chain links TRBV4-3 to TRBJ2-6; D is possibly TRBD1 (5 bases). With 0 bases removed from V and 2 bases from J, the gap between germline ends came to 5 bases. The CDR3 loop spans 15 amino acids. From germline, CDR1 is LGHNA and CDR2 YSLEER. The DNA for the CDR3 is TGCGCCAGCAGCCAAGAAGGGGCTGGGGCCAACGTCCTGACTTTC. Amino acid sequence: CASSQEGAGANVLTF.

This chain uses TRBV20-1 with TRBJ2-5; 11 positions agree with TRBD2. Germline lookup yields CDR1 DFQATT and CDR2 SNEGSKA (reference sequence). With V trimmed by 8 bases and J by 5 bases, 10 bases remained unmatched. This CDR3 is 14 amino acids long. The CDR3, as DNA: TGCAGTTGCCCTGGTAGCGGGAGGGTTGAGACCCAGTACTTC. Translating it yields CSCPGSGRVETQYF.

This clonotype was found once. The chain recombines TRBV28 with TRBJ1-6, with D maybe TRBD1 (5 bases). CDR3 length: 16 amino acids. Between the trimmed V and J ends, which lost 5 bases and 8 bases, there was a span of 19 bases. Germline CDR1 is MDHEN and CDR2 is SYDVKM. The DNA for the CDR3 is TGTGCCAGCAGTGCTCCAGGGACCCGGAGGGATTCACCCCTCCACTTT. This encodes CASSAPGTRRDSPLHF.

DNA for the CDR3: TGTGCCAGCAGCTTAACGGAGAGAGGGGGGCACACTGAAGCTTTCTTT. It specifies CASSLTERGGHTEAFF. The chain carries TRBV7-3 and TRBJ1-1; TRBD1 is a possible D gene (6 bases). The germline V gene has CDR1 SGHTA and CDR2 FQGTGA. The CDR3 runs 16 residues. V lost 0 bases and J lost 3, with 14 bases in between.

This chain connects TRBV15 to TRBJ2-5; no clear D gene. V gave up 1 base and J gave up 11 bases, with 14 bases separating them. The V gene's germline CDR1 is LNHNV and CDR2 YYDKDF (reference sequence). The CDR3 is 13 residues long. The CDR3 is CATSRGTGFEQYF. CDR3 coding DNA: TGTGCCACCAGCAGAGGTACCGGGTTTGAGCAGTACTTC.